This is a list of T cell receptor beta chains from one sample in a study of blood T cell repertoires in COVID-19. Data came from immunoSEQ multiplex PCR; TCRdb stores just in-frame clones and leaves some out. The sample lists about 300,000 clones, around 89% occurring once. Input material: peripheral blood. The receptor set was obtained from a woman aged 25 to 39 with COVID-19, enrolled during active disease. Each CDR3 is given without its conserved first and last residue. The order of the fields is D gene, V gene, J gene, CDR3 protein. The D gene is left open where the match is weak.

D: TRBD2; V: TRBV18; J: TRBJ2-1; CDR3: ASSPLSTSGGAQEQF
D: NA; V: TRBV6-2/TRBV6-3; J: TRBJ2-5; CDR3: ASSYSGGTPMD
D: NA; V: TRBV28; J: TRBJ1-2; CDR3: ASSLSGRGYGYT
D: TRBD1; V: TRBV5-4; J: TRBJ1-1; CDR3: ASTTIRQGMNTEAF
D: NA; V: TRBV5-6; J: TRBJ1-2; CDR3: ASSFGARITEGYT
D: NA; V: TRBV18; J: TRBJ1-1; CDR3: ASSPSGNTEAF
D: TRBD1; V: TRBV4-1; J: TRBJ1-2; CDR3: ASSQGLRTGGGGYT
D: TRBD2; V: TRBV10-1; J: TRBJ2-1; CDR3: ASGATGTSGGPTHNEQF
D: NA; V: TRBV7-9; J: TRBJ1-4; CDR3: ASSPKTPRLF
D: TRBD1; V: TRBV19; J: TRBJ1-1; CDR3: ASSPGGLTEAF
D: TRBD2; V: TRBV5-6; J: TRBJ2-1; CDR3: ASSFSGGRGEQF
D: TRBD2; V: TRBV11-2; J: TRBJ2-3; CDR3: ASSLGSGGADTQY
D: NA; V: TRBV3-1/TRBV3-2; J: TRBJ2-5; CDR3: ASSPCPARQETQY
D: NA; V: TRBV9; J: TRBJ1-3; CDR3: ASSVDLWGAGNTIY
D: NA; V: TRBV29-1; J: TRBJ2-1; CDR3: SVDRSEWNEQF
D: NA; V: TRBV2; J: TRBJ1-2; CDR3: ASRRADYGYT
D: NA; V: TRBV4-2; J: TRBJ1-1; CDR3: ASSQDWFPGTEAF
D: NA; V: TRBV20-1; J: TRBJ1-2; CDR3: SAMGANGYT
D: TRBD1; V: TRBV7-6; J: TRBJ2-5; CDR3: ASSPTGQGGFKTQY
D: TRBD1; V: TRBV14; J: TRBJ2-1; CDR3: ASSQPGQGAYNEQF
D: NA; V: TRBV5-8; J: TRBJ1-6; CDR3: ASSLFRGIVSPLH
D: NA; V: TRBV7-9; J: TRBJ1-3; CDR3: ASSSLGNSGNTIY
D: TRBD2; V: TRBV25-1; J: TRBJ2-3; CDR3: ASSEWGGVDTQY
D: NA; V: TRBV16; J: TRBJ2-7; CDR3: ASTMGAEQY
D: TRBD1; V: TRBV27; J: TRBJ1-6; CDR3: ASAGQVNSPLH
D: NA; V: TRBV6-1; J: TRBJ1-5; CDR3: ASSEMAGNNQPQH
D: NA; V: TRBV29-1; J: TRBJ1-2; CDR3: SVLAGGGYT
D: NA; V: TRBV20-1; J: TRBJ1-6; CDR3: SASDGNSPLH
D: TRBD1; V: TRBV19; J: TRBJ2-6; CDR3: ASGTGWQQLSGANVLT
D: TRBD1; V: TRBV9; J: TRBJ1-2; CDR3: ASSARTGGDPYGYT
D: TRBD1; V: TRBV28; J: TRBJ1-1; CDR3: ASSLLGTGSMNTEAF
D: TRBD2; V: TRBV11-3; J: TRBJ2-2; CDR3: ASAWGTRLPGELF
D: NA; V: TRBV3-1/TRBV3-2; J: TRBJ1-1; CDR3: ASSLTGFEAF
D: NA; V: TRBV5-4; J: TRBJ1-2; CDR3: ASRRGGNNYGYT
D: NA; V: TRBV14; J: TRBJ1-4; CDR3: ASSQVLFEKLF
D: NA; V: TRBV15; J: TRBJ1-2; CDR3: ATSRDRTAIYGYT
D: NA; V: TRBV4-3; J: TRBJ2-1; CDR3: ASSQVWQGQINEQF
D: TRBD1; V: TRBV7-6; J: TRBJ1-1; CDR3: ASSLARTGKNTEAF
D: TRBD1; V: TRBV18; J: TRBJ2-1; CDR3: ASSPLGQGENEQF
D: NA; V: TRBV6-4; J: TRBJ1-3; CDR3: GPRPDPLTGNTIY
D: TRBD1; V: TRBV6-6; J: TRBJ1-2; CDR3: ASTKTGDGYT
D: NA; V: TRBV3-1/TRBV3-2; J: TRBJ1-2; CDR3: ASSHLTGRATIGYT
D: NA; V: TRBV4-2; J: TRBJ2-1; CDR3: ASSPQGGLMDNEQF
D: TRBD2; V: TRBV19; J: TRBJ2-7; CDR3: ASSMASGGPNSYEQY
D: NA; V: TRBV6-4; J: TRBJ2-3; CDR3: ASSEGGASTDTQY
D: TRBD1; V: TRBV18; J: TRBJ1-2; CDR3: ASSPGTDNYGYT
D: NA; V: TRBV9; J: TRBJ1-2; CDR3: ASSLEALAYYGYT
D: TRBD1; V: TRBV6-6; J: TRBJ2-3; CDR3: ASSRTGTARTDTQY
D: TRBD1; V: TRBV7-9; J: TRBJ1-2; CDR3: ASYKYGQGDFT
D: TRBD1; V: TRBV5-1; J: TRBJ1-4; CDR3: ASGGQGSEKLF
D: TRBD1; V: TRBV7-8; J: TRBJ1-5; CDR3: ASSLKRQGAKPFRVTLVNQPQH
D: NA; V: TRBV11-2; J: TRBJ2-2; CDR3: ASSAPQSIQSGELF
D: NA; V: TRBV5-8; J: TRBJ2-7; CDR3: ASRPRAGWYEQY
D: TRBD1; V: TRBV4-1; J: TRBJ1-2; CDR3: ASSQGQGDSYGYT
D: NA; V: TRBV19; J: TRBJ1-5; CDR3: ASSTGDQPQH
D: TRBD1; V: TRBV19; J: TRBJ2-3; CDR3: ASSILTRTGISTDTQY
D: NA; V: TRBV5-4; J: TRBJ1-1; CDR3: ASSQGGANTEAF
D: TRBD1; V: TRBV6-5; J: TRBJ1-1; CDR3: ASSYSATGMGTEAF
D: TRBD1; V: TRBV13; J: TRBJ1-6; CDR3: ASSSWGTVSSPLH